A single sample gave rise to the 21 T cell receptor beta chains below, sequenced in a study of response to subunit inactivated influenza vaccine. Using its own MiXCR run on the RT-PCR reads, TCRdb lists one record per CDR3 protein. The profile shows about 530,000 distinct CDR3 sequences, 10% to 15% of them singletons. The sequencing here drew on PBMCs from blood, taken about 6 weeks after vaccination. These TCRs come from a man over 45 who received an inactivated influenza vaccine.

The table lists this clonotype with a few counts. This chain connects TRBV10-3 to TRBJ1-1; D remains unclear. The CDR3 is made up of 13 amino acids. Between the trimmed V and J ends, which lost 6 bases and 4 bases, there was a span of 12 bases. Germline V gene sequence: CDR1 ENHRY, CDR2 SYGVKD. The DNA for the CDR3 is TGTGCCATCAGCGAGCTCGAGGGCACTGAAGCTTTCTTT. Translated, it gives CAISELEGTEAFF.

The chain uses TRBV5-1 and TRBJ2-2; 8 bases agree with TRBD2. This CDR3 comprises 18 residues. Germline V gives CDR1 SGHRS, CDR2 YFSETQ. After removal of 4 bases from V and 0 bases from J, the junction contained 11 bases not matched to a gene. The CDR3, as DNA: TGCGCCAGCAGCCCCCGGGGAAGCGGGGGCCCGAACACCGGGGAGCTGTTTTTT. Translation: CASSPRGSGGPNTGELFF.

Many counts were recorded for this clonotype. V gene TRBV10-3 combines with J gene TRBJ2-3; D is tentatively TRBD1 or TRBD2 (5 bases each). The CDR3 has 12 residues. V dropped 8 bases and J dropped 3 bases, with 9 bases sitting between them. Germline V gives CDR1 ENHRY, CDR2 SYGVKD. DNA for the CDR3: TGTGCCATCGGGGACGGTACAGATACGCAGTATTTT. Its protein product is CAIGDGTDTQYF.

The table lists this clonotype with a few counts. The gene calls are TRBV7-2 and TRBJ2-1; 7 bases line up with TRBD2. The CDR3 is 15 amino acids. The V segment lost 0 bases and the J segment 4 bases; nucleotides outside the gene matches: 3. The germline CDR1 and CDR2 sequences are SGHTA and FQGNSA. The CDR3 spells CASSLASGVYNEQFF. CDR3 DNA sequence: TGTGCCAGCAGCTTAGCCAGCGGGGTATACAATGAGCAGTTCTTC. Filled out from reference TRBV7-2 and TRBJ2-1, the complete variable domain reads GAGVSQSPSNKVTEKGKDVELRCDPISGHTALYWYRQSLGQGLEFLIYFQGNSAPDKSGLPSDRFSAERTGGSVSTLTIQRTQQEDSAVYLCASSLASGVYNEQFFGPGTRLTVL.

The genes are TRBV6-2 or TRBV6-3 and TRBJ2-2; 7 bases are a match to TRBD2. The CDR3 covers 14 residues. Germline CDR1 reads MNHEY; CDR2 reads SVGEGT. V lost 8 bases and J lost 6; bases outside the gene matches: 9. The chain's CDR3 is CASGRPGRAGELFF. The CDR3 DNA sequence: TGTGCCAGCGGCAGACCGGGGAGGGCCGGGGAGCTGTTTTTT.

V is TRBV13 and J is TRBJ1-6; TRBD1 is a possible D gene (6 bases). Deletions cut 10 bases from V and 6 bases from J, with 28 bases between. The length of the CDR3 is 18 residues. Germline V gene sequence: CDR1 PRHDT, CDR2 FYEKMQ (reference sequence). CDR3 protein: CATAPLWGRGAGNSPLHF. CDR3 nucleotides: TGTGCCACCGCCCCCTTATGGGGGCGCGGGGCTGGTAATTCACCCCTCCACTTT.

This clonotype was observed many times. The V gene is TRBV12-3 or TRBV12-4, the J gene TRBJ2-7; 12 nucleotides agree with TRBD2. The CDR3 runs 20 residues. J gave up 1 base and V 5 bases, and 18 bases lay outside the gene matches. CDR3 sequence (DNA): TGTGCCAGCAGTCTCCCAGGGCGAGGACTAGCGGGGAAACTTTCCTACGAGCAGTACTTC. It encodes CASSLPGRGLAGKLSYEQYF.

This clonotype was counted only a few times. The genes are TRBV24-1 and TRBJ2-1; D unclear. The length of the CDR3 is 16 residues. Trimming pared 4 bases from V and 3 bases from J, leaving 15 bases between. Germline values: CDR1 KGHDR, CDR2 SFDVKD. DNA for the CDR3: TGTGCCACCAGTGACCCCGGACGGTTAGACTACAATGAGCAGTTCTTC. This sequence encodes CATSDPGRLDYNEQFF.

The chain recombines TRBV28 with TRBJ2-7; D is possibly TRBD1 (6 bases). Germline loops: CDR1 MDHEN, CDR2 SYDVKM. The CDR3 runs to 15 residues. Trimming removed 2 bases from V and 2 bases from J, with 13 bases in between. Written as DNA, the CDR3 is TGTGCCAGCAGTTTACCCCGGGACATAGCCTACGAGCAGTACTTC. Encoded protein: CASSLPRDIAYEQYF.

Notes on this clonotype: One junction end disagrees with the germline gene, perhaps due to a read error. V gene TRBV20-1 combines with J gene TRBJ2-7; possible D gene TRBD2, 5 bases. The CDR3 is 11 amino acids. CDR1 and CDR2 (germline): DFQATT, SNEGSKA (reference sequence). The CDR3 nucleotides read TGCAGTGCTCCCGTCGACTACGAGCAGAACTTC. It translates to CSAPVDYEQNF.

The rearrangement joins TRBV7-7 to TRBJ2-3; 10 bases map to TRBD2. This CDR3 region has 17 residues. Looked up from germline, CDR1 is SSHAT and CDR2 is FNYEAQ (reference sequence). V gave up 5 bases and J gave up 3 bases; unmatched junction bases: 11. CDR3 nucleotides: TGTGCCAGCAGCCCAGACGCGGGACTAGCGTTAACAGATACGCAGTATTTT. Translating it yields CASSPDAGLALTDTQYF.

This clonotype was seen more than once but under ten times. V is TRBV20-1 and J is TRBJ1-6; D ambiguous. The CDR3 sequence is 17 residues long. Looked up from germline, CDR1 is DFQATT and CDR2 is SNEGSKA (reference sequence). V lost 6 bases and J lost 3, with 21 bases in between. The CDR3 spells CSARKPRTGGYNSPLHF. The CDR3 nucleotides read TGCAGTGCCAGAAAACCCCGGACCGGAGGCTATAATTCACCCCTCCACTTT.

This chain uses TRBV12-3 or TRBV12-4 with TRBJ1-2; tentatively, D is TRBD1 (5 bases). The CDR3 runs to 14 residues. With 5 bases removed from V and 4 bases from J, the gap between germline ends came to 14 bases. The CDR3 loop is CASSPGGMAYGYTF. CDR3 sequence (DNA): TGTGCCAGCAGTCCCGGGGGGATGGCCTATGGCTACACCTTC.

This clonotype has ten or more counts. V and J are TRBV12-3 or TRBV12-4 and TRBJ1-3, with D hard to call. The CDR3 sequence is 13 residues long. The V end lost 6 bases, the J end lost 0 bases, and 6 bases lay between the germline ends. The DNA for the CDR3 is TGTGCCAGCAGGACTAGCTCTGGAAACACCATATATTTT. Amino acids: CASRTSSGNTIYF.

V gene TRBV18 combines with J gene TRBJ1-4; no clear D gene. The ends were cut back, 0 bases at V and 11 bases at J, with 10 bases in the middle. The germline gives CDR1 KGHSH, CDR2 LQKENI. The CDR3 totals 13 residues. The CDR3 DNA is TGTGCCAGCTCACCACCCACAGTTGGGAAACTGTTTTTT. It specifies CASSPPTVGKLFF.

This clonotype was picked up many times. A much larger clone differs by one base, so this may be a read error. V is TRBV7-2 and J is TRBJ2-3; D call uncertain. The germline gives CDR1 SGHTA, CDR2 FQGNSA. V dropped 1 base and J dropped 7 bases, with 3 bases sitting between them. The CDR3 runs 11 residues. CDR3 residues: CASSLGYTQYF. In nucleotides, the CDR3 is TGTGCCAGCAGCTTAGGATATACGCAGTATTTT.

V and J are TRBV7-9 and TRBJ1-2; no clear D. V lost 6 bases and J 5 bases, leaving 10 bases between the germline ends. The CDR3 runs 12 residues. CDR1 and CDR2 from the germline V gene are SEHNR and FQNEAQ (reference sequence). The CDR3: CASSGSGYGYTF. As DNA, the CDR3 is TGTGCCAGCAGTGGCAGCGGGTATGGCTACACCTTC.

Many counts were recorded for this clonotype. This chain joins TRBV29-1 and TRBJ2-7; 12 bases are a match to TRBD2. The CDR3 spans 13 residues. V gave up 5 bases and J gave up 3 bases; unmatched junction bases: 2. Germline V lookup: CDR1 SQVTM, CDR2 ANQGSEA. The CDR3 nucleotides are TGCAGCGTTCTAGCGGGAGGGCTCTACGAGCAGTACTTC. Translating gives CSVLAGGLYEQYF.

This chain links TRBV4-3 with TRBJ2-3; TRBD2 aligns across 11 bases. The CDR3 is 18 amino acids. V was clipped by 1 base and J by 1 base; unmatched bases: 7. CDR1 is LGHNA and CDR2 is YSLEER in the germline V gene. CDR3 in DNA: TGCGCCAGCAGCCAAGGACTAGCGGGGACATGGGGCACAGATACGCAGTATTTT. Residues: CASSQGLAGTWGTDTQYF.

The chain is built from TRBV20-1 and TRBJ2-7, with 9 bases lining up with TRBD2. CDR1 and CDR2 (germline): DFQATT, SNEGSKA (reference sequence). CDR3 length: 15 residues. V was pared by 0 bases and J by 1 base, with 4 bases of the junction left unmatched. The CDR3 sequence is CSAREPAGGSYEQYF. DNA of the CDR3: TGCAGTGCTAGAGAACCAGCGGGAGGATCCTACGAGCAGTACTTC.

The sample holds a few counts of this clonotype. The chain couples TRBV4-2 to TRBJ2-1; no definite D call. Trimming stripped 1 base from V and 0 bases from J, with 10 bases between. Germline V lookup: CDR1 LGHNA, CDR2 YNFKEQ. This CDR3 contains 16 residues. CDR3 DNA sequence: TGTGCCAGCAGCCAAGTGGCAATGAGCTCCTACAATGAGCAGTTCTTC. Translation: CASSQVAMSSYNEQFF.